This T cell receptor beta chain was sequenced during a study of blood T cell repertoires in COVID-19. Across the study: T cells, B-cell-depleted T cells, or PBMCs provided the cDNA or gDNA that served as material.

The data were produced by immunoSEQ multiplex PCR, yet TCRdb's version contains in-frame clones alone and is incomplete. The sample lists approximately 300,000 clones, approximately 91% seen once, with 4.5% to 5.5% in the top ten. Trimming removed 6 bases from V and 1 base from J, with 6 bases in between. Germline CDR1 reads ENHRY; CDR2 reads SYGVKD. The CDR3 is made up of 12 amino acids. The source is a man between 60 and 75 years old who had recovered from COVID-19. Sequencing was performed on PBMCs or T cells enriched from blood (not recorded which). The gene calls are TRBV10-3 and TRBJ1-1; D not resolved. This chain's CDR3 is CAIRAGNTEAFF. For the CDR3, the DNA is TGTGCCATCAGGGCAGGGAACACTGAAGCTTTCTTT.